This T cell receptor (beta chain) was recovered during a study of blood T cells in healthy people across ages. CDR1 is SGHTA, CDR2 FQGNSA, per germline. The CDR3 is 16 residues long. The V gene end was trimmed by 5 bases and the J gene end by 2 bases; junction bases not matched to a gene: 11. For the second PCR, which ran for 7 to 11 cycles, a sample-barcoded 5' primer and a J-beta primer mix were used. TCRdb re-derived calls from the 5' RACE reads in MiXCR, one entry per CDR3 protein. This sample has roughly 560,000 distinct CDR3 sequences; less than 25% occur once, and the top ten carry approximately 10%. These same data were also listed under a study on T cells of mothers and their children.

The chain uses TRBV7-2 and TRBJ1-2; TRBD1 aligns across 7 bases. Sequencing input: blood. This TCR was recovered from a boy younger than 18 in good health. The CDR3 is CASSPQGGGGNYGYTF. DNA for the CDR3: TGTGCCAGCAGCCCCCAGGGGGGAGGCGGAAACTATGGCTACACCTTC. Filled out from reference TRBV7-2 and TRBJ1-2, the complete variable domain reads GAGVSQSPSNKVTEKGKDVELRCDPISGHTALYWYRQSLGQGLEFLIYFQGNSAPDKSGLPSDRFSAERTGGSVSTLTIQRTQQEDSAVYLCASSPQGGGGNYGYTFGSGTRLTVV.